Reported below is one T cell receptor beta chain. CDR1 KGHDR and CDR2 SFDVKD come from the germline V gene. The length of the CDR3 is 15 residues. The J segment lost 8 bases and the V segment lost 11 bases, leaving 17 bases of the junction unmatched. The entry originates in a study of Graves' ophthalmopathy and Graves' hyperthyroidism. The study amplified TCR beta CDR3 regions using RNA transcripts. Scientists carried out first-round RT-PCR using HTBI primers and then a second-round multiplex PCR. TCRdb independently ran MiXCR on the multiplex PCR reads; one entry per CDR3 protein. The table lists approximately 640,000 distinct CDR3 sequences, 35% to 45% of them singletons.

This sequence joins TRBV24-1 and TRBJ1-2; 9 nucleotides align to TRBD1. The clonotype comes from an adult man with Graves' ophthalmopathy. The material sequenced was peripheral blood. The CDR3 loop reads CASKIKAGTGTGYTF. The CDR3 coding sequence is TGTGCCAGCAAAATAAAAGCCGGGACAGGGACCGGCTACACCTTC.